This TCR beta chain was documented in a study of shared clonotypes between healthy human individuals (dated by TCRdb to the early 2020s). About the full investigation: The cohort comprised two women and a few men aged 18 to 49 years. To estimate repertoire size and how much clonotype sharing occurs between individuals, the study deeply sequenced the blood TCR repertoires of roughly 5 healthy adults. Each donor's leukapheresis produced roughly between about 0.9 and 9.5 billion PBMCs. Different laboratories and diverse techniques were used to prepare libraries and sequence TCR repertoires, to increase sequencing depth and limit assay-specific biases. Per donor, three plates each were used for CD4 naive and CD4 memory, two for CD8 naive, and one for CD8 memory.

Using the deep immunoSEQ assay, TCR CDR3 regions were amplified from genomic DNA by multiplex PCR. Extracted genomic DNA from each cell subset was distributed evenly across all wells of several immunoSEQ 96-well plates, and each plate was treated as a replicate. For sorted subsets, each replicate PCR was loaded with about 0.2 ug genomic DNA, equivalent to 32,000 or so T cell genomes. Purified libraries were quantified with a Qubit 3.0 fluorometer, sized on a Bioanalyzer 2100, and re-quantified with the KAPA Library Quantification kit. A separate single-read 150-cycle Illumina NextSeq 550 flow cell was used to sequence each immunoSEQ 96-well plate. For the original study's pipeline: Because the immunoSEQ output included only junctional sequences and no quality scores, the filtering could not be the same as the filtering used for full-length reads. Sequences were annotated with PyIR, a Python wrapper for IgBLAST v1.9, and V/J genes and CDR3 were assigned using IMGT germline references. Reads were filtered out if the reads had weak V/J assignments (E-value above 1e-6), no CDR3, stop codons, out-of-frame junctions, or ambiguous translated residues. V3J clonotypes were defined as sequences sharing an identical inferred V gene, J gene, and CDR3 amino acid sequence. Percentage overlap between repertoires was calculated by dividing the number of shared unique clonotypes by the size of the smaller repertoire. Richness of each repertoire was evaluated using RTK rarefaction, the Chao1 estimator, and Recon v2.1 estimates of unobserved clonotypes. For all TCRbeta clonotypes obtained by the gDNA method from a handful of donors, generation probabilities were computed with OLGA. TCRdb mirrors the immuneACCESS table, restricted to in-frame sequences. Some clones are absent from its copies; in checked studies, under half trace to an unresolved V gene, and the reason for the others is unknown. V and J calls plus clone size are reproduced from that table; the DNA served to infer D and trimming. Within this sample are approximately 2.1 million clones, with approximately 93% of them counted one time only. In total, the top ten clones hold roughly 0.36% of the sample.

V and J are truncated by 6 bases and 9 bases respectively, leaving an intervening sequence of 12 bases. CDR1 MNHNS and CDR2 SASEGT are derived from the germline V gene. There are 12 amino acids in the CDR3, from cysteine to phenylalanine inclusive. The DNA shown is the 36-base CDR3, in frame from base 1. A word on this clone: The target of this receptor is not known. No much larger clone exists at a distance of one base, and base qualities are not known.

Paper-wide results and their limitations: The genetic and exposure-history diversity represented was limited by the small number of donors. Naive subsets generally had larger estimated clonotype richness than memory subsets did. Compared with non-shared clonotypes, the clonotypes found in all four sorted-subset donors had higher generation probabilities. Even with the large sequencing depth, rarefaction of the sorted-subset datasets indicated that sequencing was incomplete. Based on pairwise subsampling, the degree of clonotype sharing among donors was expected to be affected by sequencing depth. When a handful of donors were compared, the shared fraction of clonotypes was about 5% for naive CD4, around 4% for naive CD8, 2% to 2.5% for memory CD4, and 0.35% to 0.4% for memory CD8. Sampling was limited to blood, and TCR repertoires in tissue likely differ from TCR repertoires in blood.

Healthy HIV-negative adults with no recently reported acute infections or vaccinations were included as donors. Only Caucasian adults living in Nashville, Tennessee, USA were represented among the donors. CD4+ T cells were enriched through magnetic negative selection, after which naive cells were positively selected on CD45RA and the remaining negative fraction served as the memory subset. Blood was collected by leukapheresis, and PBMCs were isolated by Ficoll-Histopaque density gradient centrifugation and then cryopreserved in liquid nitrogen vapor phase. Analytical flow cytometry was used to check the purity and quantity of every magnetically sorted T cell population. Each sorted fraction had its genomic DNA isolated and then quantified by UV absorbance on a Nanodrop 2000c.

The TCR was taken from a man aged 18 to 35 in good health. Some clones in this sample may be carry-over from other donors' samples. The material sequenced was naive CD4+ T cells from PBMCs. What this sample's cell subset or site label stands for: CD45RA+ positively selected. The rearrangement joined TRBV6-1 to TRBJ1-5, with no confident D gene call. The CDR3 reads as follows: CASSRQVLPQHF. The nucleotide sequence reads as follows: TGTGCCAGCAGCCGTCAGGTCCTGCCCCAGCATTTT.